Listed here are 32 T cell receptor beta chains from one sample, sequenced in a study of monozygotic twins with inflammatory bowel disease. TCRdb re-called the 5' RACE reads; one entry per CDR3 protein, DNA not given. This sample carries some 210,000 distinct CDR3 sequences, with less than 2% going to the ten biggest clones. Sequenced material: blood. The receptors were sampled from a human donor with ulcerative colitis or Crohn's disease, or a healthy co-twin of an affected twin (not recorded which).

The CDR3 spells CASSYGGTGGTFSPLHF. The chain joins TRBV6-5 to TRBJ1-6; the D call of TRBD1 rests on TCRdb alone, since no DNA is present to check it. Looked up from germline, CDR1 is MNHEY and CDR2 is SVGAGI. The length of the CDR3 is 17 residues.

The chain joins TRBV2 to TRBJ2-1; TCRdb calls TRBD1, which cannot be checked without DNA. This CDR3 has 15 amino acids. The germline CDR1 and CDR2 sequences are SNHLY and FYNNEI. The CDR3 protein is CASRPRGLAYNEQFF.

The V gene is TRBV7-9, the J gene TRBJ2-5; the D call of TRBD2 rests on TCRdb alone, since no DNA is present to check it. The CDR3 is made up of 14 amino acids. Germline CDR1 and CDR2: SEHNR and FQNEAQ (reference sequence). CDR3 loop: CAGSPWDLRETQYF. The full variable domain, its missing parts supplied by reference TRBV7-9 and TRBJ2-5, is DTGVSQNPRHKITKRGQNVTFRCDPISEHNRLYWYRQTLGQGPEFLTYFQNEAQLEKSRLLSDRFSAERPKGSFSTLEIQRTEQGDSAMYLCAGSPWDLRETQYFGPGTRLLVL.

The gene calls are TRBV7-2 and TRBJ1-1; lacking DNA, the TRBD1 call made by TCRdb goes unchecked. CDR3 length equals 14 residues. Germline CDR1 SGHTA, CDR2 FQGNSA. CDR3: CASSPQGLDTEAFF. The full variable domain, its missing parts supplied by reference TRBV7-2 and TRBJ1-1, is GAGVSQSPSNKVTEKGKDVELRCDPISGHTALYWYRQSLGQGLEFLIYFQGNSAPDKSGLPSDRFSAERTGGSVSTLTIQRTQQEDSAVYLCASSPQGLDTEAFFGQGTRLTVV.

CDR3 amino acids: CASSFRTGPGNTEAFF. The rearrangement joins TRBV12-3 or TRBV12-4 to TRBJ1-1; TCRdb names TRBD1, which stays unverified in the absence of DNA. The length of the CDR3 is 16 residues.

The gene calls are TRBV12-3 or TRBV12-4 and TRBJ1-6; the TRBD1 assignment by TCRdb is unverifiable without DNA. This CDR3 contains 15 residues. CDR3 sequence: CASTLGQGSGGTLHF.

The chain employs TRBV6-5 and TRBJ1-5; TCRdb outputs TRBD1, but without DNA this stays unchecked. This CDR3 contains 15 residues. Germline CDR1 and CDR2: MNHEY and SVGAGI. The CDR3 region is CASSYSFRGGQPQHF.

This rearrangement joins TRBV3-1 to TRBJ1-1; the TCRdb D gene call, TRBD1, has no DNA to confirm it. The CDR3 has 15 amino acids. CDR1 LGHDT and CDR2 YNNKEL come from the germline V gene (reference sequence). The CDR3 sequence: CASSLSRQGNTEAFF.

The CDR3 loop reads CASSSTSGGRFPRFYNEQFF. The chain uses TRBV5-1 and TRBJ2-1; without DNA, the TCRdb call of TRBD2 cannot be checked. The CDR3 has 20 amino acids. Per the germline V gene, CDR1 is SGHRS and CDR2 is YFSETQ.

The genes are TRBV18 and TRBJ2-5; TCRdb reports TRBD1, a call that lacks DNA to check it against. CDR3 length: 14 residues. Per germline, CDR1 KGHSH and CDR2 LQKENI. CDR3 loop: CASSPTERGETQYF.

This chain connects TRBV7-2 to TRBJ2-3; without DNA, the TCRdb call of TRBD2 cannot be checked. Germline values: CDR1 SGHTA, CDR2 FQGNSA. The CDR3 is made up of 13 amino acids. The CDR3: CASSSGWAGTQYF.

The gene calls are TRBV20-1 and TRBJ1-1. This CDR3 is 11 amino acids long. CDR1 is DFQATT and CDR2 is SNEGSKA in the germline V gene (reference sequence). The CDR3: CSAWEFAEAFF.

The V call is TRBV5-6, the J call TRBJ2-7; TCRdb's assignment of TRBD2 cannot be checked, as there is no DNA. This CDR3 is built from 14 residues. Per the germline V gene, CDR1 is SGHDT and CDR2 is YYEEEE. The CDR3 spells CASSLVQGGYEQYF.

The chain is built from TRBV5-1 and TRBJ1-1. Germline V gives CDR1 SGHRS, CDR2 YFSETQ. The length of the CDR3 is 15 residues. CDR3 loop: CASSLVGEGDTEAFF.

V gene TRBV10-3 combines with J gene TRBJ2-1; there is no DNA to check the TCRdb D call of TRBD2. This CDR3 region has 11 residues. Germline assignment: CDR1 ENHRY and CDR2 SYGVKD. The CDR3 region is CAIRAEKGQFF.

This chain connects TRBV5-4 to TRBJ2-3; the D call of TRBD1 rests on TCRdb alone, since no DNA is present to check it. This CDR3 comprises 15 residues. Germline V lookup: CDR1 SGHNT, CDR2 YYREEE (reference sequence). The chain's CDR3 is CASSSDRDHTDTQYF.

The chain has TRBV9 and TRBJ2-1; checking the TCRdb D call of TRBD1 is not possible without DNA. Germline V CDR1 and CDR2: SGDLS, YYNGEE. The CDR3 is 17 residues long. CDR3 amino acids: CASSATSDSSSYNEQFF.

The chain couples TRBV2 to TRBJ2-7; TCRdb outputs TRBD1, but without DNA this stays unchecked. The CDR3 length is 14 residues. Germline V lookup: CDR1 SNHLY, CDR2 FYNNEI. The CDR3 is CASMGAAYLGEQYF.

The genes are TRBV20-1 and TRBJ2-7. Germline CDR1 DFQATT, CDR2 SNEGSKA (reference sequence). CDR3 length equals 14 residues. Here the CDR3 reads CSASVAREPQEQYF.

The rearrangement joins TRBV6-6 to TRBJ1-2; the D call of TRBD1 rests on TCRdb alone, since no DNA is present to check it. The germline CDR1 and CDR2 sequences are MNHNY and SVGAGI (reference sequence). There are 11 residues in the CDR3. The CDR3 spells CASWGGNGYTF.

CDR3: CASTSGGTGSYNEQFF. This rearrangement joins TRBV6-1 to TRBJ2-1; TCRdb outputs TRBD1, but without DNA this stays unchecked. Germline V gene sequence: CDR1 MNHNS, CDR2 SASEGT. The CDR3 is 16 residues long.

The gene calls are TRBV7-6 and TRBJ2-2; TCRdb gives TRBD2 as the D gene, but with no DNA this cannot be confirmed. Germline assignment: CDR1 SGHVS and CDR2 FNYEAQ. This CDR3 comprises 17 residues. This CDR3 is CASSTFRTRQNTGELLF.

The chain carries TRBV5-6 and TRBJ2-7. Per germline, CDR1 SGHDT and CDR2 YYEEEE. The CDR3 sequence is 11 residues long. The CDR3 sequence is CASSYDYEQHF.

The gene calls are TRBV10-3 and TRBJ1-2; no DNA is available, so the TRBD1 call from TCRdb remains unchecked. CDR1 ENHRY and CDR2 SYGVKD come from the germline V gene. This CDR3 is built from 15 residues. CDR3 amino acids: CAISESAGGWYGYTF.

V and J are TRBV12-3 or TRBV12-4 and TRBJ2-3; the D call from TCRdb, TRBD2, cannot be confirmed without DNA. The CDR3 length is 11 residues. CDR3 residues: CASSSGTLGYF.

The chain couples TRBV27 to TRBJ2-3; TCRdb outputs TRBD1, but without DNA this stays unchecked. The CDR3 length is 14 residues. Germline V gene lookup returns CDR1 MNHEY and CDR2 SMNVEV (reference sequence). The CDR3 spells CASSRDKRTDTQYF.

The chain uses TRBV11-3 and TRBJ2-1; TCRdb's D call of TRBD2 is untestable without DNA. The CDR3 totals 18 residues. Looked up from germline, CDR1 is SGHNT and CDR2 is YENEEA. Here the CDR3 reads CASSLDGPTSGGYNEQFF. Filled out from reference TRBV11-3 and TRBJ2-1, the complete variable domain reads EAGVVQSPRYKIIEKKQPVAFWCNPISGHNTLYWYLQNLGQGPELLIRYENEEAVDDSQLPKDRFSAERLKGVDSTLKIQPAELGDSAVYLCASSLDGPTSGGYNEQFFGPGTRLTVL.

The rearrangement links TRBV27 to TRBJ1-6. This CDR3 contains 16 residues. From germline, CDR1 is MNHEY and CDR2 SMNVEV (reference sequence). CDR3: CASSLGTARRDSPLHF.

The chain recombines TRBV6-5 with TRBJ2-3. CDR3 length: 13 amino acids. Germline values: CDR1 MNHEY, CDR2 SVGAGI. CDR3 protein: CASSYPGTDTQYF.

The rearrangement links TRBV18 to TRBJ1-6. This CDR3 comprises 13 residues. In germline, CDR1 is KGHSH, CDR2 LQKENI. The chain's CDR3 is CASSQGYNSPLHF.

The CDR3 protein is CASRGVRGGGNQETQYF. The V gene is TRBV5-5, the J gene TRBJ2-5; the D call from TCRdb, TRBD2, cannot be confirmed without DNA. Germline CDR1 SGHKS, CDR2 YYEKEE (reference sequence). This CDR3 has 17 residues.

The V and J genes are TRBV5-6 and TRBJ2-4; lacking DNA, the TRBD1 call made by TCRdb goes unchecked. The CDR3 is 15 amino acids. In germline, CDR1 is SGHDT, CDR2 YYEEEE. The CDR3 sequence is CASSLLGAAKNIQYF.